Sequencing of this T cell receptor beta chain was carried out in a study of PD-1 blockade in mismatch repair-deficient tumors. As for the study in general: All were previously treated, progressing patients with about 12 mismatch repair-deficient cancer types. Study-wide points: Tumor-resident clones, often undetectable pretreatment in blood, expanded then contracted after pembrolizumab.

Clones were read by immunoSEQ multiplex PCR, and TCRdb kept only the in-frame ones, dropping some. The table lists about 84,000 clones, approximately 84% of them singletons. Every patient had mismatch repair deficiency by PCR or immunohistochemistry. TCRs were sequenced from three patients responding to pembrolizumab. Concerning this clone: Antigen specificity is unknown.

The receptor was isolated from an adult with mismatch repair-deficient cancer. This specimen was peripheral blood, taken 12 weeks after starting pembrolizumab.

CDR3 loop: CAITRTGPSTDTQYF. DNA for the CDR3: TGTGCCATCACCAGGACAGGGCCTAGCACAGATACGCAGTATTTT. The chain couples TRBV10-3 to TRBJ2-3; 8 nucleotides align to TRBD1. The trim removed 7 bases at V and 0 bases at J, leaving 6 bases unmatched. Germline values: CDR1 ENHRY, CDR2 SYGVKD. The CDR3 has 15 amino acids.